The 32 T cell receptor beta chains reported below all come from one sample, sequenced in a study of blood T cell repertoires in COVID-19. Clones were read by immunoSEQ multiplex PCR, and TCRdb kept only the in-frame ones, dropping some. The sample includes roughly 260,000 clones, under 90% of them seen just once. Specimen: peripheral blood. Receptor source: a woman aged 18-35 years with acute or convalescent COVID-19.

This clone has only one observation. The rearrangement joins TRBV2 to TRBJ2-2, with D perhaps matching TRBD1 (5 bases). Germline-derived CDR1 and CDR2 are SNHLY and FYNNEI. The CDR3 extends over 15 amino acids. V gave up 4 bases and J gave up 2 bases, with 11 bases separating them. The CDR3: CASSVSDSNTGELFF. In nucleotides, the CDR3 is TGTGCCAGCAGTGTGTCCGACAGTAACACCGGGGAGCTGTTTTTT.

J is TRBJ2-7 and V is TRBV2; TRBD2 matches at 10 bases. Germline V gives CDR1 SNHLY, CDR2 FYNNEI. With 2 bases clipped from V and 6 bases from J, the junction kept 7 bases outside the gene matches. The length of the CDR3 is 15 residues. The CDR3: CASSELASGSSEQYF. CDR3 DNA sequence: TGTGCCAGCAGTGAATTGGCTAGCGGGAGTTCCGAGCAGTACTTC.

This clone has only one observation. This same CDR3 is encoded by further DNA sequences in the sample. The rearrangement uses TRBV19 and TRBJ2-5; D is perhaps TRBD1 (5 bases). Germline values: CDR1 LNHDA, CDR2 SQIVND (reference sequence). V lost 1 base to trimming and J lost 4 bases, with 10 bases between them. The CDR3 totals 14 residues. This CDR3 reads CASSIVAGSETQYF. The CDR3 bases are TGTGCCAGTAGTATAGTAGCAGGGTCAGAGACCCAGTACTTC. Supplemented by reference TRBV19 and TRBJ2-5, the full variable domain reads DGGITQSPKYLFRKEGQNVTLSCEQNLNHDAMYWYRQDPGQGLRLIYYSQIVNDFQKGDIAEGYSVSREKKESFPLTVTSAQKNPTAFYLCASSIVAGSETQYFGPGTRLLVL.

The chain has TRBV6-5 and TRBJ1-1; D is perhaps TRBD1 (6 bases). From germline, CDR1 is MNHEY and CDR2 SVGAGI. The V end was cut by 4 bases, the J end by 8 bases, with 8 bases between. This CDR3 has 11 amino acids. The CDR3 region is CASSFGTEAFF. The CDR3 nucleotides read TGTGCCAGCAGTTTTGGGACAGAAGCTTTCTTT.

The V and J genes are TRBV10-3 and TRBJ2-3, with D possibly being TRBD2 (6 bases). The CDR3 consists of 19 residues. Germline V lookup: CDR1 ENHRY, CDR2 SYGVKD. V was clipped by 2 bases and J by 2 bases, with 23 bases between them. The CDR3 is CAISEGMLLGGIDTDTQYF. The CDR3 DNA is TGTGCCATCAGTGAGGGTATGTTGCTCGGCGGGATCGACACAGATACGCAGTATTTT.

As regards this clone: Other DNA sequences of this sample code for an identical CDR3. The chain employs TRBV27 and TRBJ2-7, with D perhaps matching TRBD1 (6 bases). There are 13 residues in the CDR3. V dropped 3 bases and J dropped 0 bases, with 6 bases sitting between them. The germline V gene has CDR1 MNHEY and CDR2 SMNVEV (reference sequence). CDR3 DNA sequence: TGTGCCAGCAGTTTGGACAGCTCCTACGAGCAGTACTTC. Translating it yields CASSLDSSYEQYF.

CDR3 nucleotides: TGTGCCAGCAGCTCGAGGGTGGGAGGAAGCACAGATACGCAGTATTTT. Translated: CASSSRVGGSTDTQYF. V gene TRBV7-9 combines with J gene TRBJ2-3; D perhaps matches TRBD2 (6 bases). CDR3 length: 16 amino acids. Germline values: CDR1 SEHNR, CDR2 FQNEAQ (reference sequence). V was pared by 4 bases and J by 0 bases, with 14 bases between.

The rearrangement links TRBV7-2 to TRBJ1-2; a weak D match, TRBD1 (6 bases). This CDR3 has 15 residues. Trimming stripped 8 bases from V and 3 bases from J, with 19 bases between. Per the germline V gene, CDR1 is SGHTA and CDR2 is FQGNSA. The CDR3 coding sequence is TGTGCCAGCGAATATCTGGGGGCGCACTACTATGGCTACACCTTC. This translates into CASEYLGAHYYGYTF.

The rearrangement uses TRBV7-8 and TRBJ2-7, with a weak D call TRBD2 (6 bases). In germline, CDR1 is SGHVS, CDR2 FQNEAQ. Trimming left V 4 bases short and J 3 bases short, with 19 bases between. The CDR3 has 16 residues. The CDR3 bases are TGTGCCAGCAGCTCTCCCCGGGACTCGTACCTCTACGAGCAGTACTTC. It is translated as CASSSPRDSYLYEQYF.

This chain joins TRBV29-1 and TRBJ2-7; 7 bases fit TRBD1. J gave up 3 bases and V 4 bases, and 0 bases lay outside the gene matches. CDR3 length equals 11 residues. The germline V gene encodes CDR1 SQVTM and CDR2 ANQGSEA. Here the CDR3 DNA reads TGCAGCGTTGGGACAGGCTACGAGCAGTACTTC. It specifies CSVGTGYEQYF.

This rearrangement joins TRBV28 to TRBJ1-2; D unclear. The CDR3 covers 13 residues. V shed 4 bases and J shed 2 bases, with 8 bases lying between them. CDR1 and CDR2 (germline): MDHEN, SYDVKM. The CDR3 region has the DNA TGTGCCAGCAGTTCAACAGCAAACTATGGCTACACCTTC. Protein sequence: CASSSTANYGYTF.

The chain combines TRBV27 with TRBJ2-5; 11 positions match TRBD2. J lost 5 bases, V lost 7 bases, and 9 bases had no gene match. Per the germline V gene, CDR1 is MNHEY and CDR2 is SMNVEV (reference sequence). This CDR3 is built from 15 residues. CDR3: CASKGVAGGEETQYF. The CDR3 region has the DNA TGTGCCAGCAAGGGTGTAGCGGGAGGGGAGGAGACCCAGTACTTC.

The chain recombines TRBV28 with TRBJ2-7, with TRBD2 as a possible D gene (5 bases). This CDR3 has 13 residues. Germline CDR1 MDHEN, CDR2 SYDVKM. V lost 3 bases, J lost 3 bases, and 9 bases lay in between. The CDR3: CASSFGRGYEQYF. Here the CDR3 DNA reads TGTGCCAGCAGTTTTGGGAGAGGCTACGAGCAGTACTTC.

The chain links TRBV6-1 to TRBJ2-7, with D maybe TRBD1 (5 bases). The germline V gene encodes CDR1 MNHNS and CDR2 SASEGT. The CDR3 covers 16 residues. Trimming left V 3 bases short and J 3 bases short, with 18 bases between. CDR3 region: CASSDLVGRLGYEQYF. DNA for the CDR3: TGTGCCAGCAGTGATCTCGTGGGGCGCCTGGGCTACGAGCAGTACTTC.

V is TRBV6-1 and J is TRBJ1-5; 10 bases are shared with TRBD1. The J segment lost 5 bases and the V segment lost 1 base, leaving 2 bases of the junction unmatched. The germline V gene encodes CDR1 MNHNS and CDR2 SASEGT. This CDR3 is built from 15 residues. In DNA, the CDR3 is TGTGCCAGCAGTGAAGGGACAGGGGGTCATCAGCCCCAGCATTTT. This sequence encodes CASSEGTGGHQPQHF.

The chain is built from TRBV3-1 (or the pseudogene TRBV3-2) and TRBJ2-7; 11 bases are a match to TRBD2. This CDR3 is 15 amino acids long. Germline lookup yields CDR1 LGHDT and CDR2 YNNKEL (reference sequence). The ends lost 4 bases at V and 3 bases at J; junction bases unmatched: 5. The CDR3 spells CASSRPLAGVYEQYF. DNA for the CDR3: TGTGCCAGCAGCCGCCCACTAGCGGGAGTCTACGAGCAGTACTTC.

The chain employs TRBV29-1 and TRBJ1-1, with TRBD1 identical over 7 bases. J gave up 3 bases and V 3 bases, and 4 bases lay outside the gene matches. Germline assignment: CDR1 SQVTM and CDR2 ANQGSEA. The CDR3 has 13 amino acids. This CDR3 is CSVDPGQYTEAFF. The CDR3 nucleotides read TGCAGCGTTGACCCGGGACAGTACACTGAAGCTTTCTTT.

The chain joins TRBV27 to TRBJ1-1; D call uncertain. The CDR3 covers 15 residues. Deletions cut 2 bases from V and 8 bases from J, with 18 bases between. Germline CDR1 is MNHEY and CDR2 is SMNVEV (reference sequence). The CDR3 loop is CASSLGGYLMREAFF. The CDR3 coding sequence is TGTGCCAGCAGTTTAGGAGGGTACCTGATGAGGGAAGCTTTCTTT.

The chain carries TRBV30 and TRBJ1-5, with no clear D. The V end lost 0 bases, the J end lost 6 bases, and 12 bases lay between the germline ends. The germline V gene encodes CDR1 GTSNPN and CDR2 SVGIG (reference sequence). There are 14 residues in the CDR3. The CDR3 DNA is TGTGCCTGGAGTGTACAAGGTCAGGCTCAGCCCCAGCATTTT. This codes for CAWSVQGQAQPQHF.

This chain joins TRBV19 and TRBJ1-1, with TRBD1 as a possible D gene (6 bases). Trimming removed 8 bases at V and 4 bases at J, with 20 bases between. CDR1 LNHDA and CDR2 SQIVND come from the germline V gene (reference sequence). CDR3 length equals 15 residues. The CDR3 DNA is TGTGCCAGTTTTTACGGGGGGCTGATGGGCACTGAAGCTTTCTTT. The encoded protein is CASFYGGLMGTEAFF. Variable domain in full (rest from reference TRBV19 and TRBJ1-1): DGGITQSPKYLFRKEGQNVTLSCEQNLNHDAMYWYRQDPGQGLRLIYYSQIVNDFQKGDIAEGYSVSREKKESFPLTVTSAQKNPTAFYLCASFYGGLMGTEAFFGQGTRLTVV.

This chain connects TRBV14 to TRBJ2-3; no clear D gene. Germline loops: CDR1 SGHDN, CDR2 FVKESK. The CDR3 extends over 14 amino acids. V was clipped by 1 base and J by 2 bases, with 7 bases between them. The CDR3 sequence: CASSQGQYTDTQYF. The CDR3 nucleotides read TGTGCCAGCAGCCAAGGCCAGTACACAGATACGCAGTATTTT.

The chain joins TRBV30 to TRBJ2-7; 7 positions agree with TRBD2. The CDR3 contains 16 residues. The germline V gene has CDR1 GTSNPN and CDR2 SVGIG (reference sequence). V dropped 5 bases and J dropped 0; count of bases not matched to a gene: 13. The CDR3 here is CAWGPGWGRASYEQYF. The CDR3 coding sequence is TGTGCCTGGGGACCTGGCTGGGGGAGGGCCTCCTACGAGCAGTACTTC. The complete variable domain, with remaining parts taken from reference TRBV30 and TRBJ2-7, reads SQTIHQWPATLVQPVGSPLSLECTVEGTSNPNLYWYRQAAGRGLQLLFYSVGIGQISSEVPQNLSASRPQDRQFILSSKKLLLSDSGFYLCAWGPGWGRASYEQYFGPGTRLTVT.

CDR3 sequence (DNA): TGTGCCAGCAGCTCCCGAGGCTCCCCAGATACGCAGTATTTT. Amino acids: CASSSRGSPDTQYF. The V and J genes are TRBV7-8 and TRBJ2-3, with D uncertain. Trimming pared 4 bases from V and 4 bases from J, leaving 12 bases between. The germline V gene encodes CDR1 SGHVS and CDR2 FQNEAQ. The CDR3 contains 14 residues.

This rearrangement joins TRBV6-2 or TRBV6-3 to TRBJ1-2; 8 bases line up with TRBD1. Germline lookup yields CDR1 MNHEY and CDR2 SVGEGT. The CDR3 extends over 14 amino acids. V lost 4 bases to trimming and J lost 4 bases; unmatched junction nucleotides: 5. The CDR3 is CASSLTGAFYGYTF. The CDR3 bases are TGTGCCAGCAGTTTGACAGGGGCTTTCTATGGCTACACCTTC.

This chain connects TRBV27 to TRBJ2-7, with 11 positions matching TRBD1. With 7 bases clipped from V and 2 bases from J, the junction kept 4 bases outside the gene matches. The CDR3 is 14 residues long. Germline V CDR1 and CDR2: MNHEY, SMNVEV (reference sequence). In DNA, the CDR3 is TGTGCCAGCAAGGAGGACAGGGGGCCCTACGAGCAGTACTTC. Translation: CASKEDRGPYEQYF.

The chain links TRBV11-2 to TRBJ2-7, with a possible D match to TRBD2 (6 bases). This CDR3 spans 15 amino acids. Germline V CDR1 and CDR2: SGHAT, FQNNGV. The ends were cut back, 4 bases at V and 2 bases at J, with 15 bases in the middle. The DNA for the CDR3 is TGTGCCAGCAGCTCCCCGGGACTCGGGACCTACGAGCAGTACTTC. Its translation: CASSSPGLGTYEQYF. Full variable domain (rest looked up from reference TRBV11-2 and TRBJ2-7): EAGVAQSPRYKIIEKRQSVAFWCNPISGHATLYWYQQILGQGPKLLIQFQNNGVVDDSQLPKDRFSAERLKGVDSTLKIQPAKLEDSAVYLCASSSPGLGTYEQYFGPGTRLTVT.

This clone occurred a few times. The same CDR3 also results from other DNA sequences found in this sample. The chain has TRBV5-1 and TRBJ1-4; TRBD1 matches at 9 bases. The trim removed 4 bases at V and 4 bases at J, leaving 2 bases unmatched. The CDR3 extends over 14 amino acids. The germline gives CDR1 SGHRS, CDR2 YFSETQ. The CDR3: CASSLGQGNEKLFF. In DNA form, the CDR3 reads TGCGCCAGCAGCCTGGGACAGGGTAATGAAAAACTGTTTTTT.

The chain links TRBV7-8 to TRBJ1-5; D remains ambiguous. Germline V CDR1 and CDR2: SGHVS, FQNEAQ. The CDR3 loop spans 15 amino acids. V lost 0 bases, J lost 0 bases, and 6 bases lay in between. In DNA, the CDR3 is TGTGCCAGCAGCTTAGCCAGAAATAGCAATCAGCCCCAGCATTTT. Its translation: CASSLARNSNQPQHF.

V usage is TRBV19 and J usage is TRBJ1-6; no reliable D call. The germline V gene encodes CDR1 LNHDA and CDR2 SQIVND (reference sequence). CDR3 length equals 18 residues. Trimming took off 1 base at V and 0 bases at J, with 13 bases between the two ends. CDR3 amino acids: CASSIGESKSSYNSPLHF. CDR3 in DNA: TGTGCCAGTAGTATAGGGGAGTCCAAAAGCTCCTATAATTCACCCCTCCACTTT.

The chain uses TRBV6-6 and TRBJ2-2; perhaps TRBD2 as D (7 bases). The V gene lost 5 bases and the J gene lost 4 bases, with 20 bases spanning the gap. The germline V gene has CDR1 MNHNY and CDR2 SVGAGI (reference sequence). The CDR3 runs 17 residues. CDR3 sequence reads: CASSRKREGVITGELFF. The CDR3 DNA reads TGTGCCAGCAGTCGAAAGAGGGAGGGGGTTATCACCGGGGAGCTGTTTTTT.

This clone was recorded a few times. The chain joins TRBV24-1 to TRBJ1-5; D call uncertain. CDR1 and CDR2 (germline): KGHDR, SFDVKD. Trimming removed 6 bases at V and 3 bases at J, with 11 bases between. This CDR3 contains 14 residues. CDR3 bases: TGTGCCACCAGTCCAGGCAATCTCAATCAGCCCCAGCATTTT. It encodes CATSPGNLNQPQHF.

The chain is built from TRBV7-3 and TRBJ1-6; 8 bases match TRBD1. Losses at the gene ends were 8 bases for V and 12 bases for J; bases not matched to a gene: 9. The CDR3 totals 13 residues. Germline assignment: CDR1 SGHTA and CDR2 FQGTGA. The CDR3 DNA reads as TGTGCCAGCCGGGACAGGATGGGGGGACCCCTCCACTTT. This gives the protein CASRDRMGGPLHF. The whole variable domain, remainder taken from reference TRBV7-3 and TRBJ1-6, is GAGVSQTPSNKVTEKGKYVELRCDPISGHTALYWYRQSLGQGPEFLIYFQGTGAADDSGLPNDRFFAVRPEGSVSTLKIQRTERGDSAVYLCASRDRMGGPLHFGNGTRLTVT.